The 32 T cell receptor beta chains given below trace back to one sample, sequenced in a study of molecular identifiers for immune sequencing clone quantification. TCRdb ran MiXCR on the PCR reads and lists one entry per CDR3 protein. The sample lists some 650,000 distinct CDR3 sequences; 15% to 20% were seen once. The source material was naive CD8+ T cells from blood, with Jurkat cell RNA spiked in. This sample's subset: FACS-sorted CD8+CD4-CCR7+CD45RA+ naive T cells. Receptors originate from a human donor in good health. Some libraries in this study had Jurkat cell RNA spiked in.

Note on this clonotype: One end of the junction varies from germline; a read error may be responsible. The genes are TRBV9 and TRBJ2-3; D is unclear. Germline CDR1 SGDLS, CDR2 YYNGEE. The CDR3 loop spans 15 amino acids. CDR3 nucleotides: TGTGCCAGCAGCGTAGCGGCACAGCCCACAGATACGCGGTATTTT. Translated, it gives CASSVAAQPTDTRYF.

This chain connects TRBV27 to TRBJ2-1; 10 bases line up with TRBD2. The V and J ends lost 3 bases and 6 bases, in that order; junction bases with no gene match: 5. Germline CDR1 and CDR2: MNHEY and SMNVEV (reference sequence). The CDR3 totals 15 residues. CDR3 sequence: CASSLMASGSNEQFF. The CDR3 coding sequence is TGTGCCAGCAGTTTGATGGCTAGCGGGAGCAATGAGCAGTTCTTC.

The V call is TRBV20-1, the J call TRBJ2-7; 7 positions agree with TRBD2. This CDR3 has 21 residues. Per germline, CDR1 DFQATT and CDR2 SNEGSKA (reference sequence). Trimming at V came to 0 bases and at J to 0 bases, leaving 23 bases not matched to a gene. CDR3: CSARDIPTPLRGDHPSYEQYF. CDR3 nucleotide sequence: TGCAGTGCTAGAGACATCCCAACCCCTCTCCGGGGGGACCACCCCTCCTACGAGCAGTACTTC.

This clonotype was observed at least ten times. The chain recombines TRBV9 with TRBJ2-2, with 8 nucleotides matching TRBD2. Germline CDR1 and CDR2: SGDLS and YYNGEE. This CDR3 is 16 amino acids long. V lost 0 bases, J lost 3 bases, and 4 bases stayed unmatched. The CDR3: CASSVEASGYTGELFF. For the CDR3, the DNA is TGTGCCAGCAGCGTAGAGGCTAGCGGGTACACCGGGGAGCTGTTTTTT.

The sample holds many counts of this clonotype. The rearrangement links TRBV4-3 to TRBJ2-7; the match to TRBD1 covers 8 bases. The germline gives CDR1 LGHNA, CDR2 YSLEER. This CDR3 spans 14 amino acids. The J segment lost 7 bases and the V segment lost 1 base, leaving 6 bases of the junction unmatched. CDR3 DNA: TGCGCCAGCAGCCAAGGTCGGACAGGGCGGGAGCAGTACTTC. It specifies CASSQGRTGREQYF.

This clonotype appeared a few times. A much bigger clone sits one base away, suggesting this may be a read error. Since the CDR3 does not end with the conserved phenylalanine or tryptophan, this likely comes from a read error. J is TRBJ2-3 and V is TRBV7-9, with unresolved D. Germline V CDR1 and CDR2: SEHNR, FQNEAQ (reference sequence). CDR3 length equals 13 residues. V was shortened by 8 bases and J by 7 bases, with 16 bases between the two germline ends. Here the CDR3 reads CASVTDLENTQYS. The CDR3 DNA follows: TGTGCCAGCGTCACGGATCTTGAGAATACGCAGTATTCT.

The sample holds a few counts of this clonotype. This sequence joins TRBV5-4 and TRBJ2-7, with D perhaps TRBD1 or TRBD2 (6 bases each). Deletions cut 4 bases from V and 2 bases from J, with 13 bases between. Germline loops: CDR1 SGHNT, CDR2 YYREEE (reference sequence). The CDR3 has 14 amino acids. CDR3 loop: CASSPPGATYEQYF. In nucleotides, the CDR3 is TGTGCCAGCAGCCCCCCGGGGGCCACCTACGAGCAGTACTTC.

This clonotype occurred many times. The J gene is TRBJ2-4, the V gene TRBV7-9; D might be TRBD1 or TRBD2, each matching 5 bases. The V end lost 7 bases, the J end lost 9 bases, and 25 bases lay between the germline ends. The CDR3 is 16 amino acids. Per germline, CDR1 SEHNR and CDR2 FQNEAQ (reference sequence). CDR3 sequence reads: CASTETAGPDGTIQYF. CDR3 coding DNA: TGTGCCAGCACCGAAACGGCGGGTCCCGACGGGACCATTCAGTACTTC. The complete variable domain, with remaining parts taken from reference TRBV7-9 and TRBJ2-4, reads DTGVSQNPRHKITKRGQNVTFRCDPISEHNRLYWYRQTLGQGPEFLTYFQNEAQLEKSRLLSDRFSAERPKGSFSTLEIQRTEQGDSAMYLCASTETAGPDGTIQYFGAGTRLSVL.

This clonotype has just a few counts. The chain is built from TRBV7-9 and TRBJ2-1; D possibly corresponds to TRBD1 (5 bases). V was pared by 6 bases and J by 5 bases, with 11 bases between. Germline V gene sequence: CDR1 SEHNR, CDR2 FQNEAQ (reference sequence). This CDR3 is 13 amino acids long. The CDR3 DNA follows: TGTGCCAGCAGTTATGACAGAAACAATGAGCAGTTCTTC. Translation: CASSYDRNNEQFF.

In this sample, this clonotype turned up many times. The rearrangement joins TRBV19 to TRBJ2-5, with D maybe TRBD2 (5 bases). The ends were cut back, 2 bases at V and 5 bases at J, with 9 bases in the middle. Germline V gene data show CDR1 as LNHDA and CDR2 as SQIVND (reference sequence). The CDR3 length is 13 residues. The CDR3 sequence is CASSIRGVETQYF. CDR3 DNA sequence: TGTGCCAGTAGTATACGGGGTGTGGAGACCCAGTACTTC.

This clonotype was counted many times. The CDR3 loop reads CASSPVVRDRGLNTEAFF. The CDR3 DNA sequence: TGTGCCAGCAGCCCCGTGGTCCGGGACAGGGGGCTGAACACTGAAGCTTTCTTT. J is TRBJ1-1 and V is TRBV7-9, with 12 nucleotides matching TRBD1. J gave up 0 bases and V 5 bases, and 10 bases lay outside the gene matches. The V gene's germline CDR1 is SEHNR and CDR2 FQNEAQ (reference sequence). The CDR3 totals 18 residues.

Many counts were recorded for this clonotype. This rearrangement joins TRBV7-9 to TRBJ2-3; TRBD2 might be the D (5 bases). This CDR3 is 17 amino acids long. Germline V gene sequence: CDR1 SEHNR, CDR2 FQNEAQ (reference sequence). Trimming removed 4 bases at V and 2 bases at J, with 19 bases between. CDR3 bases: TGTGCCAGCAGCTCAAGTCTAAACGGAGGTGACACAGATACGCAGTATTTT. Translation gives CASSSSLNGGDTDTQYF.

As for this clonotype: This may come from a read error, since a much larger clone is one base off. The chain employs TRBV7-9 and TRBJ2-5; D call uncertain. The CDR3 covers 14 residues. Germline V CDR1 and CDR2: SEHNR, FQNEAQ (reference sequence). The CDR3 protein is CASSLVRQDETQHF. CDR3 bases: TGTGCCAGCAGCTTAGTGAGGCAAGATGAGACCCAGCACTTC.

This clonotype has only one observation. The chain carries TRBV6-6 and TRBJ1-3; 7 positions match TRBD1. Germline assignment: CDR1 MNHNY and CDR2 SVGAGI (reference sequence). The CDR3 spans 14 residues. V gave up 5 bases and J gave up 7 bases; unmatched junction bases: 8. CDR3 in DNA: TGTGCCAGCAGTCCCTGGGCAGGGGGTAACACCATATATTTT. Protein sequence: CASSPWAGGNTIYF.

This clonotype appeared many times. The chain combines TRBV20-1 with TRBJ2-7, with 7 bases that match TRBD2. J gave up 3 bases and V 5 bases, and 10 bases lay outside the gene matches. Looked up from germline, CDR1 is DFQATT and CDR2 is SNEGSKA (reference sequence). CDR3 length: 14 residues. CDR3 in amino acids: CSARRTREGYEQYF. The DNA of the CDR3 is TGCAGTGCTCGGCGGACTAGAGAAGGCTACGAGCAGTACTTC.

V is TRBV27 and J is TRBJ1-1; the match to TRBD1 covers 10 bases. The V gene end was trimmed by 6 bases and the J gene end by 6 bases; junction bases not matched to a gene: 4. Germline V lookup: CDR1 MNHEY, CDR2 SMNVEV (reference sequence). The CDR3 length is 13 residues. For the CDR3, the DNA is TGTGCCAGCAGCGGGACAGGGGTCTCTGAAGCTTTCTTT. As protein: CASSGTGVSEAFF.

As to this clonotype: A much larger clone lies a single base off, so this may be a read error. The chain combines TRBV2 with TRBJ2-5; D assignment may be TRBD1 or TRBD2 (5 bases each). CDR1 SNHLY and CDR2 FYNNEI come from the germline V gene. Trimming stripped 6 bases from V and 0 bases from J, with 8 bases between. The CDR3 consists of 13 residues. The CDR3 DNA reads TGTGCCAGCAGAGGGGACGACCAAGAGACCCAGTACTTC. It specifies CASRGDDQETQYF.

This clonotype was counted many times. The V and J genes are TRBV3-1 and TRBJ2-3; D unclear. Germline values: CDR1 LGHDT, CDR2 YNNKEL (reference sequence). CDR3 length: 18 amino acids. Trimming removed 0 bases at V and 6 bases at J, with 22 bases between. CDR3 bases: TGTGCCAGCAGCCAAGACGCCTGGAGTTGGAGAGGAGCTGATACGCAGTATTTT. It codes for CASSQDAWSWRGADTQYF.

Worth noting for this clonotype: A read error may produce the germline difference seen at one junction end. The chain combines TRBV12-3 or TRBV12-4 with TRBJ2-5, with D maybe TRBD1 (6 bases). The CDR3 covers 12 residues. The CDR3 sequence: CASRRQVETRYF. CDR3 DNA sequence: TGTGCCAGCAGGCGACAGGTGGAGACCCGGTACTTC.

Worth noting for this clonotype: Given a much more abundant clone one base away, this may be a read error. Without the conserved terminal phenylalanine or tryptophan, this CDR3 likely stems from a read error. The V and J genes are TRBV13 and TRBJ1-2; D is unclear. This CDR3 contains 16 residues. The germline V gene has CDR1 PRHDT and CDR2 FYEKMQ (reference sequence). With 0 bases removed from V and 0 bases from J, the gap between germline ends came to 11 bases. CDR3 sequence: CASSLGTDVANYGYTL. The DNA of the CDR3 is TGTGCCAGCAGCTTAGGCACAGACGTAGCTAACTATGGCTACACCCTC.

As to this clonotype: A much bigger clone sits one base away, suggesting this may be a read error. This chain joins TRBV6-5 and TRBJ2-7, with D uncertain. The CDR3 runs 15 residues. Germline V gene data show CDR1 as MNHEY and CDR2 as SVGAGI. This chain's CDR3 is CASGYSKLDHYEQYF. CDR3 DNA sequence: TGTGCCAGCGGTTACTCGAAGCTGGATCACTACGAGCAGTACTTC.

In this sample, this clonotype turned up many times. V is TRBV5-6 and J is TRBJ1-1; TRBD1 matches at 8 bases. V trimming: 5 bases; J trimming: 4 bases; junction bases outside the gene matches: 4. Looked up from germline, CDR1 is SGHDT and CDR2 is YYEEEE. The CDR3 is 13 amino acids. In DNA form, the CDR3 reads TGTGCCAGCAGGCCTACAGGGGGCACTGAAGCTTTCTTT. Translated, it gives CASRPTGGTEAFF.

The table lists this clonotype with many counts. CDR3 sequence: CASSQGNFGTEAFF. In DNA form, the CDR3 reads TGCGCCAGCAGCCAGGGAAACTTTGGTACTGAAGCTTTCTTT. The chain links TRBV4-1 to TRBJ1-1; D remains ambiguous. There are 14 residues in the CDR3. Trimming cost V 3 bases and J 5 bases, with 13 bases left between them. Looked up from germline, CDR1 is MGHRA and CDR2 is YSYEKL.

Note on this clonotype: A much larger clonotype is one base distant, so this may be a read error. The chain carries TRBV19 and TRBJ2-3, with D unresolved. Germline loops: CDR1 LNHDA, CDR2 SQIVND (reference sequence). The length of the CDR3 is 15 residues. Trimming took off 3 bases at V and 2 bases at J, with 12 bases between the two ends. CDR3 loop: CASSMQTADTDTQYF. CDR3 nucleotides: TGTGCCAGTAGTATGCAGACGGCCGACACAGATACGCAGTATTTT.

This clonotype was detected only once. Being one base from a much bigger clone, this may be a read error. The chain joins TRBV4-1 to TRBJ2-1; D is undetermined. V shed 2 bases and J shed 12 bases, with 11 bases lying between them. This CDR3 is built from 12 residues. In germline, CDR1 is MGHRA, CDR2 YSYEKL. The CDR3 nucleotides read TGCGCCAGCAGCCAATCCGGGCCTAGGCAGTTCTTC. Protein product: CASSQSGPRQFF.

This clonotype has at least ten counts. The chain uses TRBV6-2 or TRBV6-3 and TRBJ2-7, with TRBD1 identical over 7 bases. Looked up from germline, CDR1 is MNHEY and CDR2 is SVGEGT. The CDR3 is made up of 16 amino acids. V lost 0 bases to trimming and J lost 4 bases; unmatched junction nucleotides: 9. CDR3 in DNA: TGTGCCAGCAGTTACTCCCGGACAGGTTGGGGTTACGAGCAGTACTTC. It translates to CASSYSRTGWGYEQYF.

This clonotype appeared many times. The chain links TRBV5-5 to TRBJ1-5; 10 bases align to TRBD1. Germline CDR1 and CDR2: SGHKS and YYEKEE (reference sequence). V was clipped by 4 bases and J by 3 bases; unmatched bases: 4. CDR3 length equals 15 residues. CDR3 region: CASSRTGGANQPQHF. In DNA form, the CDR3 reads TGTGCCAGCAGCCGGACAGGGGGAGCCAATCAGCCCCAGCATTTT.

This clonotype was observed many times. This chain's CDR3 is CASSQDLQSQGSYEQYF. CDR3 DNA sequence: TGCGCCAGCAGCCAAGATCTTCAGAGCCAAGGGTCCTACGAGCAGTACTTC. The genes are TRBV4-3 and TRBJ2-7; no reliable D call. CDR1 and CDR2 from the germline V gene are LGHNA and YSLEER. This CDR3 spans 17 amino acids. The V gene lost 0 bases and the J gene lost 1 base, with 16 bases spanning the gap.

Turning to this clonotype: A read error may be the cause here, since a much bigger clone is one base away. This chain connects TRBV6-5 to TRBJ2-5, with D possibly called TRBD1 or TRBD2 (5 bases each). Germline V lookup: CDR1 MNHEY, CDR2 SVGAGI. The CDR3 spans 15 residues. Trimming removed 5 bases from V and 13 bases from J, with 26 bases in between. CDR3 in DNA: TGTGCCAGCAGTCAACAACCCGGGGCAGGCGACAATTGGTACTTC. It is translated as CASSQQPGAGDNWYF.

The rearrangement uses TRBV20-1 and TRBJ2-1; D uncertain. Trimming took off 2 bases at V and 0 bases at J, with 8 bases between the two ends. The length of the CDR3 is 14 residues. Germline V gene sequence: CDR1 DFQATT, CDR2 SNEGSKA (reference sequence). DNA of the CDR3: TGCAGTGCTAGATTGGCTAGCTCCTACAATGAGCAGTTCTTC. Protein product: CSARLASSYNEQFF.

This clonotype was seen more than once but under ten times. The chain combines TRBV7-3 with TRBJ2-2; 9 nucleotides match TRBD2. The CDR3 has 15 residues. The trim removed 5 bases at V and 6 bases at J, leaving 7 bases unmatched. Germline-derived CDR1 and CDR2 are SGHTA and FQGTGA. The CDR3 protein is CASSLSAGGPGELFF. Written as DNA, the CDR3 is TGTGCCAGCAGCCTTAGTGCGGGAGGGCCCGGGGAGCTGTTTTTT.

This clonotype was recorded many times. The chain joins TRBV6-5 to TRBJ2-7, with a possible D match to TRBD2 (6 bases). The V gene lost 2 bases and the J gene lost 5 bases, with 22 bases spanning the gap. Per germline, CDR1 MNHEY and CDR2 SVGAGI. This CDR3 comprises 17 residues. The CDR3 DNA reads as TGTGCCAGCAGTTACGAAGGATGGGCGGGGACCAGCCACGAGCAGTACTTC. Protein: CASSYEGWAGTSHEQYF.